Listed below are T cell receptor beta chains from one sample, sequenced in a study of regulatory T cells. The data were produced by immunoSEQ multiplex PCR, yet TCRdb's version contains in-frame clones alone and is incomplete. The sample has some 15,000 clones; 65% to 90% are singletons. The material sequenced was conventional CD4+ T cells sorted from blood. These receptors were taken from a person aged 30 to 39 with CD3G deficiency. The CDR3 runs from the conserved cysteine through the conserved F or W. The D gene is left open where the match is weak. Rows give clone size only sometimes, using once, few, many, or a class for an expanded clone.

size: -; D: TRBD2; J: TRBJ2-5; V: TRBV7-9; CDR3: CASSLGGRTSGTQETQYF; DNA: TGTGCCAGCAGCTTAGGTGGGAGGACTAGCGGGACCCAAGAGACCCAGTACTTC
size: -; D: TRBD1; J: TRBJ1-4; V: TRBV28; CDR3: CASSPTVGQGLPTNEKLFF; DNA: TGTGCCAGCAGTCCCACCGTTGGACAGGGTTTACCGACTAATGAAAAACTGTTTTTT
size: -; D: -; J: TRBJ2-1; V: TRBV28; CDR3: CASSFSYRTGYNEQFF; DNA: TGTGCCAGCAGTTTCAGCTACCGGACCGGATACAATGAGCAGTTCTTC
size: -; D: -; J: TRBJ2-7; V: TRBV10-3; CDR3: CAISERGGGGEQYF; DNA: TGTGCCATCAGTGAGCGCGGGGGAGGGGGCGAGCAGTACTTC
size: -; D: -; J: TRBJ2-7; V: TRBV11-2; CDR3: CASSLSRRDEQYF; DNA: TGTGCCAGCAGCTTAAGTCGGCGGGACGAGCAGTACTTC
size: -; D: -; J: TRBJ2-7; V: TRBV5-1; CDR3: CASSFGSVGDEQYF; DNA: TGCGCCAGCAGCTTTGGATCGGTCGGGGACGAGCAGTACTTC
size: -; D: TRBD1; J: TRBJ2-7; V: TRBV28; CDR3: CASSPGQGPYEQYF; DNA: TGTGCCAGCAGTCCGGGACAGGGTCCTTACGAGCAGTACTTC
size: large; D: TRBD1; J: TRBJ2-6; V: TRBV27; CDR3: CASSPAGTGLPGANVLTF; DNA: TGTGCCAGCAGTCCAGCCGGGACAGGCCTTCCTGGGGCCAACGTCCTGACTTTC
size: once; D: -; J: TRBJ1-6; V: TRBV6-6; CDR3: CASGTNSPLHF; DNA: TGTGCCAGCGGCACCAATTCACCCCTCCACTTT
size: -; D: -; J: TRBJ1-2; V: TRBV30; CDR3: CASGQIGYTF; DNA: TGTGCCTCCGGTCAGATCGGCTACACCTTC
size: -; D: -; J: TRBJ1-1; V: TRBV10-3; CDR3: CAIREMGGAAFF; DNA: TGTGCCATCAGGGAGATGGGGGGCGCGGCTTTCTTT
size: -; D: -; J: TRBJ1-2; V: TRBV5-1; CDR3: CASSLGAGGNYGYTF; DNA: TGCGCCAGCAGCTTGGGTGCAGGCGGGAACTATGGCTACACCTTC
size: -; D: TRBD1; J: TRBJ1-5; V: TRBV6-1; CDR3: CASSDFTGTGPSPQHF; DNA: TGTGCCAGCAGTGATTTCACCGGGACAGGCCCCTCGCCCCAGCATTTT
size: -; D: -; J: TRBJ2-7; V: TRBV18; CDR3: CASSQGHEQYF; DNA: TGTGCCAGCAGTCAGGGCCACGAGCAGTACTTC
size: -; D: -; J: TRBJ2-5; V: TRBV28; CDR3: CASSSLETQYF; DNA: TGTGCCAGCAGTTCCTTGGAGACCCAGTACTTC
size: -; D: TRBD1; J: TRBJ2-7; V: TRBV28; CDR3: CASSFSGGTGSYEQYF; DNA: TGTGCCAGCAGTTTCTCCGGGGGGACAGGGTCTTACGAGCAGTACTTC
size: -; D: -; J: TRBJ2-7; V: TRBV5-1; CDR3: CASSLPPYEQYF; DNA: TGCGCCAGCAGCTTGCCACCCTACGAGCAGTACTTC
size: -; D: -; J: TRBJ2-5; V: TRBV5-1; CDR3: CASSLGQRQETQYF; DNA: TGCGCCAGCAGCTTAGGACAGAGACAAGAGACCCAGTACTTC
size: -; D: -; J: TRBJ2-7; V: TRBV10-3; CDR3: CAISEFGRLGEQYF; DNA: TGTGCCATCAGTGAGTTCGGCAGGTTGGGCGAGCAGTACTTC
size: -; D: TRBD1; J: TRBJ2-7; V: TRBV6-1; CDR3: CASISGGDYEQYF; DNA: TGTGCCAGCATTTCAGGGGGTGACTACGAGCAGTACTTC
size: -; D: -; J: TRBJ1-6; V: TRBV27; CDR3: CASSSRASSNSPLHF; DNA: TGTGCCAGCAGTTCCAGGGCATCCTCCAATTCACCCCTCCACTTT
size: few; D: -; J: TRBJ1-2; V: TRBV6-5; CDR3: CASSSSKMNYGYTF; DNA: TGTGCCAGCAGTTCTTCTAAGATGAACTATGGCTACACCTTC
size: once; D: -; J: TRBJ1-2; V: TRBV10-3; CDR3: CAISETVYRGYTF; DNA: TGTGCCATCAGTGAAACGGTTTACCGTGGCTACACCTTC
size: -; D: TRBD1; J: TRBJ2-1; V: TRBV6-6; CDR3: CASSPGQGINEQFF; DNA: TGTGCCAGCAGTCCGGGACAGGGCATCAATGAGCAGTTCTTC
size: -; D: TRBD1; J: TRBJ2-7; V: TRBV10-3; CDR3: CAINGQGFYEQYF; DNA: TGTGCCATCAACGGACAGGGTTTTTACGAGCAGTACTTC
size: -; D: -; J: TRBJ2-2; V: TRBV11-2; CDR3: CASSRTGTRGTGELFF; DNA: TGTGCCAGCAGCAGGACTGGAACAAGGGGCACCGGGGAGCTGTTTTTT
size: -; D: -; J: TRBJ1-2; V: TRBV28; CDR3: CASSLVTSGGAYGYTF; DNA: TGTGCCAGCAGTTTAGTAACGTCAGGTGGGGCCTATGGCTACACCTTC
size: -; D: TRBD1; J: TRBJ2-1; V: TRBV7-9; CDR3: CASSFGDLRGRNEQFF; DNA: TGTGCCAGCAGCTTTGGAGACCTTAGGGGGCGGAATGAGCAGTTCTTC
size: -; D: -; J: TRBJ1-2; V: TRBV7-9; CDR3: CASSLDSMRGYTF; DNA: TGTGCCAGCAGCTTAGACAGTATGCGTGGCTACACCTTC
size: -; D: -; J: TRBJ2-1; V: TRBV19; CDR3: CASSILRGGEQFF; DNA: TGTGCCAGTAGTATTTTGCGGGGCGGTGAGCAGTTCTTC
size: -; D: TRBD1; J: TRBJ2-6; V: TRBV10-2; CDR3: CASSELGQGRSGANVLTF; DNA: TGCGCCAGCAGTGAGTTGGGACAGGGGAGATCTGGGGCCAACGTCCTGACTTTC
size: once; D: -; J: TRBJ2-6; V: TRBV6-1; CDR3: CASSARASGANVLTF; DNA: TGTGCCAGCAGTGCGAGGGCTTCTGGGGCCAACGTCCTGACTTTC
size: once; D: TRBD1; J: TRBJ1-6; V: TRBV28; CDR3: CASSPPTGPNSPLHF; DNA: TGTGCCAGCAGTCCCCCGACAGGGCCAAATTCACCCCTCCACTTT
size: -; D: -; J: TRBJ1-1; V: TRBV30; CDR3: CAWNLANTEAFF; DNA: TGTGCCTGGAACCTGGCGAACACTGAAGCTTTCTTT
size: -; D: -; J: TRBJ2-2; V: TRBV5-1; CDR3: CASSLAASRNTGELFF; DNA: TGCGCCAGCAGCTTGGCGGCTAGCCGCAACACCGGGGAGCTGTTTTTT
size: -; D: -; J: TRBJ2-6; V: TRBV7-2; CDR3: CASSLVGAAGANVLTF; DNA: TGTGCCAGCAGCTTAGTTGGGGCAGCTGGGGCCAACGTCCTGACTTTC
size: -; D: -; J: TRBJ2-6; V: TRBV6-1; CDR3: CASSAVTPFSGANVLTF; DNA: TGTGCCAGCAGTGCCGTAACCCCCTTCTCTGGGGCCAACGTCCTGACTTTC
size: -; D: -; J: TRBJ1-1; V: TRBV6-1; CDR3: CASSGNTEAFF; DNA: TGTGCCAGCAGTGGGAACACTGAAGCTTTCTTT